This TCR beta chain was retrieved from a study of T cell changes during pregnancy in multiple sclerosis. The assay was immunoSEQ multiplex PCR, and TCRdb's table has in-frame clones only and misses some. Here the sample spans about 29,000 clones, 89% being singletons. Germline V gene data show CDR1 as SEHNR and CDR2 as FQNEAQ (reference sequence). J was trimmed by 4 bases and V by 4 bases; bases with no gene match: 9. This CDR3 contains 15 residues. The starting material was CD8+ T cells from peripheral blood mononuclear cells, obtained after pregnancy. This TCR was recovered from a female donor with multiple sclerosis, enrolled in a pregnancy study. The V call is TRBV7-9, the J call TRBJ1-2, with 7 bases identical to TRBD1. CDR3 protein: CASSSITGTAYGYTF. In nucleotides, the CDR3 is TGTGCCAGCAGCTCTATTACTGGGACAGCCTATGGCTACACCTTC.